The sequence of this TCR beta chain was determined in a study of T cells after yellow fever vaccination. For the study at large: The fractions with low cell numbers were processed using SMART-Seq v4 Ultra Low Input.

In TCRdb, the 5' RACE reads were re-called with MiXCR into one record per CDR3 protein. The table records some 120,000 distinct CDR3 sequences, nearly 15% of them present only once. A note on this clonotype: Its antigen is unknown.

Study-level findings and limits: Repertoires obtained by FACS sorting could include abundant clonotypes that entered as contaminants from the bulk population. Weaker, the secondary response had a peak occurring faster, on day 5 versus 15. At 95% to 97% for CD4 and 70% to 90% for CD8, most primary-vaccination clones showed up again after the booster.

The CDR3 is made up of 16 amino acids. With V trimmed by 4 bases and J by 4 bases, 10 bases remained unmatched. Germline V CDR1 and CDR2: SGDLS, YYNGEE. The receptor was derived from a man between 18 and 29 years old who received the YFV17D yellow fever vaccine. V usage is TRBV9 and J usage is TRBJ1-2, with 10 bases aligning to TRBD1. Sequencing used CD8+ T cells sorted from PBMCs, obtained 5 days after the yellow fever booster vaccination. CDR3 DNA sequence: TGTGCCAGCAGCAGCTGGGACAGGGGTACCGGCTATGGCTACACCTTC. This sequence encodes CASSSWDRGTGYGYTF.